What follows describes a single TCR beta chain. This entry belongs to a study of OX40 agonist ivuxolimab in advanced cancers. Blood got drawn at baseline, again on cycle 4 day 1, and then on cycle 7 day 1. Germline V gene data show CDR1 as SQVTM and CDR2 as ANQGSEA. The V end lost 1 base, the J end lost 2 bases, and 9 bases lay between the germline ends. This CDR3 region has 14 residues. The data were produced by immunoSEQ multiplex PCR, yet TCRdb's version contains in-frame clones alone and is incomplete. This sample yields 80,000 to 100,000 clones, of which 70% to 90% are seen a single time; around 5.5% belongs to the top ten.

This chain joins TRBV29-1 and TRBJ1-3; weak D call: TRBD1 (6 bases). This sequence originates from an adult with an advanced solid tumor such as melanoma, head and neck, liver or kidney cancer. The sequenced sample was CD4+ or CD8+ T cells sorted from blood, obtained in a trial of the OX40 agonist ivuxolimab. CDR3 in amino acids: CSVEGRGAGNTIYF. The CDR3 coding sequence is TGCAGCGTTGAAGGCAGGGGAGCTGGAAACACCATATATTTT.